These 31 T cell receptor beta chains came from one sample sequenced in a study of blood T cell repertoires in COVID-19. Here immunoSEQ multiplex PCR was the method, and the copy in TCRdb shows in-frame clones only, minus some. The table shows some 160,000 clones, with around 80% occurring only once. Input material: peripheral blood. These TCRs come from a man between 60 and 70 years old with acute or convalescent COVID-19.

This clone was recorded only once. This chain connects TRBV6-6 to TRBJ2-3, with TRBD2 as a possible D gene (6 bases). CDR1 and CDR2 from the germline V gene are MNHNY and SVGAGI (reference sequence). The CDR3 has 13 amino acids. V lost 11 bases and J lost 1, with 13 bases in between. The CDR3, as DNA: TGTGCCGGACGGAGGGCCGGCACAGATACGCAGTATTTT. Encoded protein: CAGRRAGTDTQYF.

The chain has TRBV2 and TRBJ2-6; 7 bases fit TRBD2. V was pared by 11 bases and J by 2 bases, with 6 bases of the junction left unmatched. Germline-derived CDR1 and CDR2 are SNHLY and FYNNEI. The CDR3 has 14 amino acids. The CDR3 here is CASREDTGANVLTF. CDR3 DNA sequence: TGTGCCTCACGGGAGGACACTGGGGCCAACGTCCTGACTTTC.

The chain uses TRBV27 and TRBJ2-7; D may be TRBD2 (5 bases). This CDR3 comprises 16 residues. V lost 3 bases and J 3 bases, leaving 18 bases between the germline ends. Per the germline V gene, CDR1 is MNHEY and CDR2 is SMNVEV (reference sequence). The CDR3 reads CASSFRRPGSFYEQYF. DNA for the CDR3: TGTGCCAGCAGTTTCCGCAGACCGGGGAGTTTCTACGAGCAGTACTTC.

DNA for the CDR3: TGTGCCACCAGCGGGGACAGCAGGCGTGAAAAACTGTTTTTT. Translation gives CATSGDSRREKLFF. The rearrangement uses TRBV15 and TRBJ1-4, with 7 bases lining up with TRBD1. After removal of 5 bases from V and 7 bases from J, the junction contained 7 bases not matched to a gene. Germline V gives CDR1 LNHNV, CDR2 YYDKDF (reference sequence). The CDR3 has 14 residues.

The CDR3 here is CASSLGQGAGYTF. CDR3 nucleotides: TGTGCCAGCAGTTTAGGCCAGGGGGCCGGCTACACCTTC. This chain joins TRBV12-3 or TRBV12-4 and TRBJ1-2; 8 positions match TRBD1. The CDR3 length is 13 residues. V lost 1 base and J lost 8; bases outside the gene matches: 3.

The V gene is TRBV11-2, the J gene TRBJ2-7, with 12 bases matching TRBD2. The length of the CDR3 is 15 residues. With 3 bases clipped from V and 5 bases from J, the junction kept 5 bases outside the gene matches. Germline loops: CDR1 SGHAT, CDR2 FQNNGV. CDR3 amino acids: CASSFLAGGPNEQYF. Written as DNA, the CDR3 is TGTGCCAGCAGCTTTCTAGCGGGAGGGCCAAACGAGCAGTACTTC.

The chain combines TRBV4-1 with TRBJ1-5; D uncertain. Germline V gene sequence: CDR1 MGHRA, CDR2 YSYEKL. The CDR3 sequence is 15 residues long. V was clipped by 4 bases and J by 6 bases, with 16 bases between them. Written as DNA, the CDR3 is TGCGCCAGCAGCCCATACTACCTCACTGGTCAGCCCCAGCATTTT. Encoded protein: CASSPYYLTGQPQHF.

J is TRBJ2-3 and V is TRBV6-5; no clear D gene. Trimming pared 0 bases from V and 1 base from J, leaving 5 bases between. This CDR3 region has 14 residues. From germline, CDR1 is MNHEY and CDR2 SVGAGI. This chain's CDR3 is CASSYSHRTDTQYF. CDR3 sequence (DNA): TGTGCCAGCAGTTACTCCCATCGCACAGATACGCAGTATTTT.

This clone was picked up a small number of times. The rearrangement uses TRBV19 and TRBJ1-1; 7 positions match TRBD1. Germline loops: CDR1 LNHDA, CDR2 SQIVND (reference sequence). V lost 7 bases, J lost 0 bases, and 11 bases stayed unmatched. The CDR3 has 16 residues. CDR3: CASKADRTFMNTEAFF. CDR3 bases: TGTGCCAGTAAGGCGGACAGGACTTTTATGAACACTGAAGCTTTCTTT.

The chain is built from TRBV6-5 and TRBJ1-4; TRBD1 matches 7 bases. In germline, CDR1 is MNHEY, CDR2 SVGAGI. V lost 6 bases, J lost 3 bases, and 7 bases stayed unmatched. This CDR3 is 15 amino acids long. The CDR3 spells CASRHRGSPNEKLFF. The CDR3 coding sequence is TGTGCCAGCAGGCACAGGGGATCCCCTAATGAAAAACTGTTTTTT.

The chain is built from TRBV7-9 and TRBJ2-5, with 10 bases matching TRBD2. This CDR3 has 17 residues. V was clipped by 1 base and J by 1 base; unmatched bases: 6. CDR1 is SEHNR and CDR2 is FQNEAQ in the germline V gene (reference sequence). In DNA form, the CDR3 reads TGTGCCAGCAGCTTAGGGACCACTAGCGGGGCCCAAGAGACCCAGTACTTC. Protein sequence: CASSLGTTSGAQETQYF.

The chain recombines TRBV29-1 with TRBJ2-3, with TRBD1 identical over 8 bases. The V segment lost 6 bases and the J segment 8 bases; nucleotides outside the gene matches: 13. CDR1 SQVTM and CDR2 ANQGSEA come from the germline V gene. The CDR3 loop spans 14 amino acids. The CDR3 region is CSVAGQGLAATQYF. For the CDR3, the DNA is TGCAGCGTGGCCGGACAGGGTCTGGCAGCTACGCAGTATTTT.

The table lists this clone with a few counts. CDR3 DNA: TGTGCCAGCAGTGAAGAGGACAGGGCTGGCTACACCTTC. Protein product: CASSEEDRAGYTF. The gene calls are TRBV2 and TRBJ1-2; 8 bases align to TRBD1. V dropped 1 base and J dropped 7; count of bases not matched to a gene: 2. Germline CDR1 and CDR2: SNHLY and FYNNEI. The CDR3 sequence is 13 residues long.

This CDR3 reads CAWARDNNQPQHF. CDR3 DNA: TGTGCCTGGGCCCGGGACAACAATCAGCCCCAGCATTTT. The chain couples TRBV30 to TRBJ1-5; D perhaps matches TRBD1 (6 bases). The CDR3 loop spans 13 amino acids. Trimming removed 5 bases from V and 3 bases from J, with 11 bases in between. The germline gives CDR1 GTSNPN, CDR2 SVGIG (reference sequence).

CDR3 amino acids: CASSLRTGVDYGYTF. The CDR3, as DNA: TGTGCCAGTAGTCTCCGGACAGGGGTAGATTATGGCTACACCTTC. This chain uses TRBV19 with TRBJ1-2; 9 nucleotides line up with TRBD1. Unmatched junction bases numbered 9, after V lost 5 bases and J lost 5 bases. Germline values: CDR1 LNHDA, CDR2 SQIVND (reference sequence). The CDR3 runs to 15 residues. The variable domain in full, completed from reference TRBV19 and TRBJ1-2, reads DGGITQSPKYLFRKEGQNVTLSCEQNLNHDAMYWYRQDPGQGLRLIYYSQIVNDFQKGDIAEGYSVSREKKESFPLTVTSAQKNPTAFYLCASSLRTGVDYGYTFGSGTRLTVV.

The chain is built from TRBV6-5 and TRBJ2-3; TRBD2 is a possible D gene (7 bases). V lost 7 bases, J lost 0 bases, and 14 bases lay in between. Germline CDR1 reads MNHEY; CDR2 reads SVGAGI. The CDR3 has 15 amino acids. CDR3 loop: CASTPGGDSTDTQYF. DNA of the CDR3: TGTGCCAGCACCCCGGGGGGCGACAGCACAGATACGCAGTATTTT.

This clone was counted many times. The V gene is TRBV7-8, the J gene TRBJ1-2; D is possibly TRBD1 (5 bases). The CDR3 length is 17 residues. Trimming took off 4 bases at V and 3 bases at J, with 21 bases between the two ends. Germline CDR1 and CDR2: SGHVS and FQNEAQ. The CDR3 reads CASSWGIPDGGDYGYTF. The CDR3 DNA sequence: TGTGCCAGCAGCTGGGGAATTCCGGACGGGGGGGACTATGGCTACACCTTC.

This sequence joins TRBV6-5 and TRBJ1-2; TRBD1 aligns across 9 bases. Germline assignment: CDR1 MNHEY and CDR2 SVGAGI. V lost 6 bases to trimming and J lost 8 bases; unmatched junction nucleotides: 10. The CDR3 totals 14 residues. CDR3 sequence reads: CASRFTGGAKGYTF. The CDR3 DNA follows: TGTGCCAGCAGGTTCACAGGGGGCGCAAAAGGCTACACCTTC.

The chain links TRBV12-5 to TRBJ2-1; D perhaps matches TRBD2 (6 bases). The CDR3 length is 19 residues. Per the germline V gene, CDR1 is LGHNT and CDR2 is FRNRAP. V was shortened by 0 bases and J by 0 bases, with 18 bases between the two germline ends. CDR3 nucleotides: TGTGCTAGTGGTTTGGTACAAGTGGGCGGGGCAGGCTCCTACAATGAGCAGTTCTTC. This sequence encodes CASGLVQVGGAGSYNEQFF.

V is TRBV19 and J is TRBJ2-1, with 11 bases lining up with TRBD2. The CDR3 spans 15 residues. J lost 6 bases, V lost 7 bases, and 8 bases had no gene match. The germline CDR1 and CDR2 sequences are LNHDA and SQIVND (reference sequence). The CDR3 nucleotides are TGTGCCAGTACTTTTAGCGGGAGGGCCTCCAATGAGCAGTTCTTC. It encodes CASTFSGRASNEQFF.

The chain combines TRBV11-2 with TRBJ2-5; 10 bases agree with TRBD2. There are 15 residues in the CDR3. V was clipped by 3 bases and J by 4 bases; unmatched bases: 5. Germline CDR1 reads SGHAT; CDR2 reads FQNNGV. CDR3 in DNA: TGTGCCAGCAGCTTGCTAGCGGGAGTAGGAGAGACCCAGTACTTC. This sequence encodes CASSLLAGVGETQYF.

The chain has TRBV13 and TRBJ1-1, with TRBD1 as a possible D gene (5 bases). The germline gives CDR1 PRHDT, CDR2 FYEKMQ (reference sequence). V lost 5 bases, J lost 1 base, and 11 bases lay in between. This CDR3 contains 14 residues. The CDR3 protein is CASSHPDTNTEAFF. CDR3 nucleotide sequence: TGTGCCAGCAGCCACCCGGACACGAACACTGAAGCTTTCTTT.

The chain links TRBV30 to TRBJ1-5, with 7 bases aligning to TRBD1. After removal of 2 bases from V and 7 bases from J, the junction contained 5 bases not matched to a gene. Looked up from germline, CDR1 is GTSNPN and CDR2 is SVGIG (reference sequence). The CDR3 totals 13 residues. Written as DNA, the CDR3 is TGTGCCTGGAGTACCAGGGGGGAACAGCCCCAGCATTTT. Translated: CAWSTRGEQPQHF.

In nucleotides, the CDR3 is TGCGCCAGCAGCTCGGGACAGGGGTTTTACTCACCCCTCCACTTT. It yields the protein CASSSGQGFYSPLHF. This rearrangement joins TRBV5-1 to TRBJ1-6; 10 bases are a match to TRBD1. There are 15 residues in the CDR3. CDR1 is SGHRS and CDR2 is YFSETQ in the germline V gene. Unmatched junction bases numbered 7, after V lost 3 bases and J lost 10 bases.

V usage is TRBV9 and J usage is TRBJ2-7; maybe TRBD1 (5 bases). Trimming took 0 bases from V and 5 from J, leaving 15 bases between them. The CDR3 has 15 residues. Per the germline V gene, CDR1 is SGDLS and CDR2 is YYNGEE. CDR3 in amino acids: CASSVAGQGRDEQYF. The CDR3 DNA follows: TGTGCCAGCAGCGTAGCGGGTCAGGGAAGGGACGAGCAGTACTTC. The full variable domain, in which reference TRBV9 and TRBJ2-7 provide the parts outside the CDR3, is DSGVTQTPKHLITATGQRVTLRCSPRSGDLSVYWYQQSLDQGLQFLIQYYNGEERAKGNILERFSAQQFPDLHSELNLSSLELGDSALYFCASSVAGQGRDEQYFGPGTRLTVT.

The chain is built from TRBV27 and TRBJ2-7; a possible D gene is TRBD1 (6 bases). Looked up from germline, CDR1 is MNHEY and CDR2 is SMNVEV (reference sequence). The ends were cut back, 2 bases at V and 6 bases at J, with 11 bases in the middle. The CDR3 length is 13 residues. CDR3 sequence: CASSLQQGFEQYF. DNA of the CDR3: TGTGCCAGCAGTTTACAACAGGGTTTCGAGCAGTACTTC.

The gene calls are TRBV5-4 and TRBJ1-1; 8 nucleotides agree with TRBD1. This CDR3 comprises 14 residues. Per the germline V gene, CDR1 is SGHNT and CDR2 is YYREEE (reference sequence). J lost 3 bases, V lost 3 bases, and 4 bases had no gene match. CDR3 in amino acids: CASSSEDRDTEAFF. CDR3 sequence (DNA): TGTGCCAGCAGCTCGGAGGACAGGGACACTGAAGCTTTCTTT.

CDR3 nucleotide sequence: TGCAGCGTCGCCAGAGGCGGGCATGAGCAGTTCTTC. Its protein product is CSVARGGHEQFF. V is TRBV29-1 and J is TRBJ2-1; a weak D match, TRBD2 (5 bases). The CDR3 totals 12 residues. CDR1 and CDR2 from the germline V gene are SQVTM and ANQGSEA. Trimming took 6 bases from V and 8 from J, leaving 14 bases between them.

This clone was seen only once. This chain connects TRBV27 to TRBJ1-1; tentatively, D is TRBD1 (6 bases). Germline V CDR1 and CDR2: MNHEY, SMNVEV (reference sequence). Trimming cost V 5 bases and J 0 bases, with 13 bases left between them. CDR3 length: 15 amino acids. The CDR3 DNA is TGTGCCAGCAGTCGATACAGGGAAATGAACACTGAAGCTTTCTTT. Translated, it gives CASSRYREMNTEAFF.

The gene calls are TRBV19 and TRBJ2-5; the match to TRBD2 covers 9 bases. CDR3 length: 15 residues. J lost 5 bases, V lost 4 bases, and 8 bases had no gene match. Germline V lookup: CDR1 LNHDA, CDR2 SQIVND (reference sequence). In nucleotides, the CDR3 is TGTGCCAGTAGTAATAGCGGGAGCTTAGGCGAGACCCAGTACTTC. Amino acids: CASSNSGSLGETQYF.

The chain carries TRBV7-6 and TRBJ2-1; perhaps TRBD2 as D (6 bases). Trimming took 1 base from V and 4 from J, leaving 14 bases between them. CDR1 and CDR2 (germline): SGHVS, FNYEAQ. The CDR3 loop spans 16 amino acids. CDR3 sequence (DNA): TGTGCCAGCAGCTTAGGATTCGGGAGCGAATACAATGAGCAGTTCTTC. As protein: CASSLGFGSEYNEQFF.